One sample yielded the 2 T cell receptor beta chains listed below, sequenced in a study of early T cells in non-severe SARS-CoV-2 infection. Each CDR3 protein is one row after TCRdb ran MiXCR on the 5' RACE reads. The sample lists under 95,000 distinct CDR3 sequences, about 15% occurring once. The source material was whole blood. The origin of the receptors is an adult who was a healthcare worker with PCR-confirmed SARS-CoV-2 infection or an uninfected control (not recorded which).

This clonotype came up a few times. This chain uses TRBV12-3 or TRBV12-4 with TRBJ1-1; possibly TRBD1 for D (5 bases). The V end lost 6 bases, the J end lost 6 bases, and 11 bases lay between the germline ends. This CDR3 region has 12 residues. CDR3 sequence (DNA): TGTGCCAGCAGCCCTTTGGGGGCTGAAGCTTTCTTT. This codes for CASSPLGAEAFF.

This clonotype was seen a handful of times. The chain is built from TRBV4-1 and TRBJ2-5, with 8 bases fitting TRBD1. There are 15 residues in the CDR3. Germline V CDR1 and CDR2: MGHRA, YSYEKL. With 3 bases clipped from V and 7 bases from J, the junction kept 10 bases outside the gene matches. The CDR3 coding sequence is TGCGCCAGCAGCCAGTCTTGGACAGGGCTGGTGACCCAGTACTTC. This codes for CASSQSWTGLVTQYF.